This is a list of T cell receptor beta chains from one sample in a study of T-cell reconstitution after alpha-beta-depleted transplantation in children. Via MiXCR, TCRdb re-called the PCR reads, giving one row per CDR3 protein. The data contain some 180,000 distinct CDR3 sequences, 6.6% of them seen just once; the ten biggest clones take up 5.5%. The source material was PBMCs, sampled before TCRalphabeta/CD19-depleted stem cell transplant. These receptors were obtained from a boy aged 2-9 years with acute lymphoblastic leukemia, due to receive a stem cell transplant. Each CDR3 is given with its conserved first and last residue.

>TRBV20-1|TRBJ2-7
CSAIHGTSGRREQYF
>TRBV29-1|TRBJ1-1
CSVDSGRGGNTEAFF
>TRBV28|TRBJ1-4
CASSFEEKLFF
>TRBV29-1|TRBJ1-1
CSAWTGGETEAFF
>TRBV9|TRBJ2-2
CASSVAGYGELFF
>TRBV13|TRBJ2-5
CASSLWSRGGETQYF
>TRBV28|TRBJ1-4
CASSLMSTNEKLFF
>TRBV7-2|TRBJ2-1
CASSFYRGRTSNEQFF
>TRBV20-1|TRBJ2-7
CSARKAGMYEQYF
>TRBV29-1|TRBJ1-2
CSVAAGPLGESGYTF
>TRBV20-1|TRBJ2-7
CSASRLATTTYEQYF
>TRBV7-2|TRBJ1-1
CASSPGQVGDAFF
>TRBV5-4|TRBJ2-3
CASSLQQQDTQYF
>TRBV29-1|TRBJ1-1
CSVGGQENTEAFF
>TRBV20-1|TRBJ2-3
CSARDNAGPTDTQYF
>TRBV4-3|TRBJ2-2
CASSQKRGSSTGELFF
>TRBV5-1|TRBJ2-1
CASSLPGTSGIGSEQFF
>TRBV7-2|TRBJ2-5
CASSLGATRSLPETQYF
>TRBV29-1|TRBJ2-3
CSVEDIETDTQYF
>TRBV7-8|TRBJ2-3
CASSSGASTDTQYF
>TRBV29-1|TRBJ2-2
CSVEQGGTGELFF
>TRBV20-1|TRBJ2-7
CSAQAGNKDEQYF
>TRBV20-1|TRBJ2-7
CSAPQGYEQYF
>TRBV10-3|TRBJ2-7
CAINPGQSSYEQYF
>TRBV7-3|TRBJ2-3
CASSSKGGTDTQYF
>TRBV7-6|TRBJ2-7
CASSQSWNREQYF
>TRBV20-1|TRBJ2-1
CSAISGLVYNEQFF
>TRBV7-9|TRBJ1-4
CASSLPRTGGNEKLFF
>TRBV29-1|TRBJ2-6
CSVVVSGANVLTF
>TRBV20-1|TRBJ2-6
CSARAGSSSGANVLTF
>TRBV7-6|TRBJ1-5
CASSSQGAYNQPQHF
>TRBV12-3/TRBV12-4|TRBJ2-1
CASSLWEAYNEQFF
>TRBV4-3|TRBJ2-7
CASSQDAGGSYEQYF
>TRBV29-1|TRBJ1-1
CGATSDRGGTEAFF
>TRBV3-1|TRBJ2-5
CASSQGLAGYQETQYF
>TRBV27|TRBJ2-1
CASSQVGGGGEQFF
>TRBV7-2|TRBJ2-5
CASSPGPQETQYF
>TRBV29-1|TRBJ2-3
CSGGPGGSADTQYF
>TRBV27|TRBJ2-7
CASSLWYGAGYEQYF
>TRBV4-3|TRBJ2-7
CASSQDGDSYEQYF
>TRBV7-9|TRBJ2-1
CASSLLQTEQFF
>TRBV4-3|TRBJ2-1
CASSLLKGQGLNEQFF
>TRBV4-3|TRBJ2-1
CASSQDRGGFSYNEQFF
>TRBV20-1|TRBJ1-2
CSARDPDSFGGYTF
>TRBV7-8|TRBJ2-4
CASSLVPAGAKNIQYF
>TRBV5-5|TRBJ1-4
CASSLYGRMKNCFF
>TRBV4-1|TRBJ1-2
CASSQDSTGTFYGYTF
>TRBV9|TRBJ2-2
CASSVGTYTGELFF
>TRBV2|TRBJ2-7
CASTYKGGRDEQYF
>TRBV7-8|TRBJ2-7
CASSFPGQGAYEQYF
>TRBV9|TRBJ1-1
CASSPGLESAEAFF
>TRBV7-9|TRBJ2-1
CASTVQDNEQFF
>TRBV29-1|TRBJ1-1
CSVDPATVTEAFF
>TRBV20-1|TRBJ2-3
CSARMRYADTQYF
>TRBV29-1|TRBJ2-1
CSVSLQGDNEQFF
>TRBV4-3|TRBJ2-7
CASSQDAGRYEQYF
>TRBV28|TRBJ2-1
CASSFEGREALNEQFF
>TRBV18|TRBJ2-7
CASSLRETSYEQYF
>TRBV6-1|TRBJ2-1
CASSDRGFSYNEQFF